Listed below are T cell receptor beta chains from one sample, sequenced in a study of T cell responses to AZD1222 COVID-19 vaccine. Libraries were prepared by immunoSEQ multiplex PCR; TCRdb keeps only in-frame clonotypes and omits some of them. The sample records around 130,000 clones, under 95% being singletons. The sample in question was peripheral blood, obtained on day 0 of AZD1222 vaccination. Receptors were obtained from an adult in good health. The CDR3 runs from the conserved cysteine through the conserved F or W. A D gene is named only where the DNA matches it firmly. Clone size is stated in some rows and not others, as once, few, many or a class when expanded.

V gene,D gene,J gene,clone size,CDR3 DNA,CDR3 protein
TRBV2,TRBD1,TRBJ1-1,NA,TGTGCCAGCAGTGATGCCCAGGGGGACACTGAAGCTTTCTTT,CASSDAQGDTEAFF
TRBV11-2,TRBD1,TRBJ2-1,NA,TGTGCCAGCAGCTTAAAATGGACAGGGAGTGGAAATGAGCAGTTCTTC,CASSLKWTGSGNEQFF
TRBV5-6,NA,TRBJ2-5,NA,TGTGCCAGCAGCTTGATCCGGGGAAAGACCCAGTACTTC,CASSLIRGKTQYF
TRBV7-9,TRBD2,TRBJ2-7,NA,TGTGCCAGCAGCTTGGAGACTAGCGGGAGCGGGCCCTACGAGCAGTACTTC,CASSLETSGSGPYEQYF
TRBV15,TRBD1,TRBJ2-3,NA,TGTGCCACCAGCAGGGATTTTGGGGACAGTACGCAGTATTTT,CATSRDFGDSTQYF
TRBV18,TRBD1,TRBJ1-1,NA,TGTGCCAGCTCACGAGACAGGGCAACCGAAGCTTTCTTT,CASSRDRATEAFF
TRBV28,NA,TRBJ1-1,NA,TGTGCCAGCAGTTTAGCAGGGTTCGCGGGGGCCTTGGCTTTCTTT,CASSLAGFAGALAFF
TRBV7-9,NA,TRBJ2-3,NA,TGTGCCAGCAGCCAACGACGGGGGGCGGCAGATACGCAGTATTTT,CASSQRRGAADTQYF
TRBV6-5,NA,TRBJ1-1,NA,TGTGCCAGCAGTTACTCCCCGGGAGGGAACACTGAAGCTTTCTTT,CASSYSPGGNTEAFF
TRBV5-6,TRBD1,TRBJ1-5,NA,TGTGCCAGCAGCTTGCGGGGACAGGGATTCCAGCCCCAGCATTTT,CASSLRGQGFQPQHF
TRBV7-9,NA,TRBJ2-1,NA,TGTGCCAGCAGCCCAGGGGAAGAAAGGGGAAATGAGCAGTTCTTC,CASSPGEERGNEQFF
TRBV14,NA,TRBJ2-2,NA,TGTGCCAGCAGCCAAGTCCCTCGACCGAACACCGGGGAGCTGTTTTTT,CASSQVPRPNTGELFF
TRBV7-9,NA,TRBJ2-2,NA,TGTGCCAGCATCAGGATTGCAGACACCGGGGAGCTGTTTTTT,CASIRIADTGELFF
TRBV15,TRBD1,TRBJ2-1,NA,TGTGCCATCGGAGACAGGGGGTTTCTTCATGAGCAGTTCTTC,CAIGDRGFLHEQFF
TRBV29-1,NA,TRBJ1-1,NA,TGCAGCGTTGGGACATCCCCGAACACTGAAGCTTTCTTT,CSVGTSPNTEAFF
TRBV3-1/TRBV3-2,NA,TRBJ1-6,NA,TGTGCCAGCAGCCAGGGCAGGTATAATTCACCCCTCCACTTT,CASSQGRYNSPLHF
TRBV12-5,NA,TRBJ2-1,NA,TGTGCTAGTGGTTCGCCGACTAGTTCGGGTGAGCAGTTCTTC,CASGSPTSSGEQFF
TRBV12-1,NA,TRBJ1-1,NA,TGTGCCAGCAGCTTCCGACGGGACACTGAAGCTTTCTTT,CASSFRRDTEAFF
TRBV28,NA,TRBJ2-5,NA,TGTGCCAGCAGTTACCCTAACAGCGGTGCGGAGACCCAGTACTTC,CASSYPNSGAETQYF
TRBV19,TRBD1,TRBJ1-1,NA,TGTGCCAGTAGTAAAAGACAGGGATGGGCCACTGAAGCTTTCTTT,CASSKRQGWATEAFF
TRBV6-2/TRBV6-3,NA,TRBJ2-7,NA,TGTGCCAGCAGTAATAGTATACTGATTTACGAGCAGTACTTC,CASSNSILIYEQYF
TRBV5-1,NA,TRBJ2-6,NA,TGCGCCAGCAGCTCGTCCCCGGCTGGCGCCAACGTCCTGACTTTC,CASSSSPAGANVLTF
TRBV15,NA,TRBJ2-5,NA,TGTGCCACCGTCGGTGGGGAAGAGACCCAGTACTTC,CATVGGEETQYF
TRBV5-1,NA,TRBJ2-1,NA,TGCGCCAGCAGCTTGGTAACAGGGAAGGCCAATGAGCAGTTCTTC,CASSLVTGKANEQFF
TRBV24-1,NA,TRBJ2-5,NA,TGTGCCACCAGTGATTTGAGGGAACCCTTGCAAGAGACCCAGTACTTC,CATSDLREPLQETQYF
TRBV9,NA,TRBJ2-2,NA,TGTGCCAGCAGCGATAGACTCCTTAACACCGGGGAGCTGTTTTTT,CASSDRLLNTGELFF
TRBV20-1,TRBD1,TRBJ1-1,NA,TGCAGTGCTAGTTCCCGACAGGGTAGTTCTGAAGCTTTCTTT,CSASSRQGSSEAFF
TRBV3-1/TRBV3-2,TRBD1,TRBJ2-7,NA,TGTGCCAGCAGCCGTTGGGACAGGGACAATTCCGACGAGCAGTACTTC,CASSRWDRDNSDEQYF
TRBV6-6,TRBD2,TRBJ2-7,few,TGTGCCAGTCATAGGAGGCTAGCGGACGAGCAGTACTTC,CASHRRLADEQYF
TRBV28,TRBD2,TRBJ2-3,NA,TGTGCCAGCAGTTCTTTAACTAGCGGGAATATAGATACGCAGTATTTT,CASSSLTSGNIDTQYF
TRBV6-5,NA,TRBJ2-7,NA,TGTGCCAGCAGCCCAGACATAGGACCCTACGAGCAGTACTTC,CASSPDIGPYEQYF
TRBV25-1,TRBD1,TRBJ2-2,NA,TGTGCCAGCACCCCAACCGGCAGGGGGCGGGCCGGGGAGCTGTTTTTT,CASTPTGRGRAGELFF
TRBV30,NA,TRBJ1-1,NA,TGTGCCTGGAGTGTACTTGAGGGGACTGAAGCTTTCTTT,CAWSVLEGTEAFF
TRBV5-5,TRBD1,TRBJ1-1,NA,TGTGCCAGCAGCTTGTTTCCAGGGGGCGCGACTGAAGCTTTCTTT,CASSLFPGGATEAFF
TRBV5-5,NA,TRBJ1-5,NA,TGTGCCAGCAGCTTAGGCGTCGATCAGCCCCAGCATTTT,CASSLGVDQPQHF
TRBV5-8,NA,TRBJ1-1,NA,TGTGCCAGCAGCCTAAGGACTGGGAACACTGAAGCTTTCTTT,CASSLRTGNTEAFF
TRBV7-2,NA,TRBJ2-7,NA,TGTGCCAGCAGCTTCCGGGACGGGGACTACGAGCAGTACTTC,CASSFRDGDYEQYF
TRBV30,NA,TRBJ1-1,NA,TGTGCCTGGAGTGTTGGAGGCCCTGAAGCTTTCTTT,CAWSVGGPEAFF
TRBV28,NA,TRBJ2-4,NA,TGTGCCAGCAGTTTACGGGGGGCCAAAAACATTCAGTACTTC,CASSLRGAKNIQYF
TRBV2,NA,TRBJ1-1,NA,TGTGCCAGCAGTGAACTGGTTGTAGGGACTGAAGCTTTCTTT,CASSELVVGTEAFF
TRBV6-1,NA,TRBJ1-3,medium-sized,TGTGCCAGCAGTGACGGGGGTGCTGGAAACACCATATATTTT,CASSDGGAGNTIYF
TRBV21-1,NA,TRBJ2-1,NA,TGTGCCAGCAGCAAATTGAGCGGGGAGACATCCTACAATGAGCAGTTCTTC,CASSKLSGETSYNEQFF
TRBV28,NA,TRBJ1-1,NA,TGTGCCAGCACCACGAACACTGAAGCTTTCTTT,CASTTNTEAFF
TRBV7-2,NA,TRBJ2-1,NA,TGTGCCAGCAACCCTACGGCGGTTCTAGACAATGAGCAGTTCTTC,CASNPTAVLDNEQFF